Detailed here is one TCR beta chain. Its antigen is unknown. There are 15 residues in the CDR3. V gave up 4 bases and J gave up 8 bases, with 15 bases separating them. The germline V gene has CDR1 LNHDA and CDR2 SQIVND (reference sequence). Before the COVID-19 pandemic, during about 2011-2019, CD4+ T cells were taken from unexposed donors. The cells were cultured for approximately ten days before CD4+ T cells were isolated. On days 3 and 7, cultures got half fresh IL-2 medium. This specimen comes from a study of CD4 T cells in relation to SARS-CoV-2 and coronaviruses. Looking at the study overall: No peptide or an HIV-1 Nef peptide pool served as negative control.

Assay used: immunoSEQ multiplex PCR; TCRdb lists only in-frame clones, some missing. The table records about 16,000 clones, nearly 85% of them present only once. The rearrangement joins TRBV19 to TRBJ1-6, with D maybe TRBD1 (6 bases). The specimen was CD4+ T cells from PBMCs, cultured in vitro. The TCR sequence derives from a human donor in good health. The CDR3 nucleotides are TGTGCCAGTAGTACCCGGACAGATGGGGATTCACCCCTCCACTTT. Its translation is CASSTRTDGDSPLHF.